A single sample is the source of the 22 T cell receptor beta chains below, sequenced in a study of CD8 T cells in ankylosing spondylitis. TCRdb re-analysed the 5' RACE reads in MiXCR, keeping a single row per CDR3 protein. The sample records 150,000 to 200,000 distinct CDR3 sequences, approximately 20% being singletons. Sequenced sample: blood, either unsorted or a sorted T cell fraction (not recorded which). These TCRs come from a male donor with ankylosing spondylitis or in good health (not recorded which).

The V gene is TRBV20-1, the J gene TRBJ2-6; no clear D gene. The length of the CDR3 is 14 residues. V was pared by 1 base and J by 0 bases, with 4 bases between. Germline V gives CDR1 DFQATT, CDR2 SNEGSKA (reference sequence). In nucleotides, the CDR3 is TGCAGTGCTAGAGGATCCTCTGGGGCCAACGTCCTGACTTTC. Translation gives CSARGSSGANVLTF.

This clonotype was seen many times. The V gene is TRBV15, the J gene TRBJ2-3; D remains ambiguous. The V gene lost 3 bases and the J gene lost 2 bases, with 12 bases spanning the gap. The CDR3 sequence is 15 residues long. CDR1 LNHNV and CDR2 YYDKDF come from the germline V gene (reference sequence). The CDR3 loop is CATSSPSRYTDTQYF. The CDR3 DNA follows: TGTGCCACCAGCAGTCCATCCCGCTACACAGATACGCAGTATTTT.

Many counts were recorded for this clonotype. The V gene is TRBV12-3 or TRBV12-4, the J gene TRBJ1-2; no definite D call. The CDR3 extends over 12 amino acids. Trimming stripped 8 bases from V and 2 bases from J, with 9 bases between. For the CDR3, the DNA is TGTGCCAGCGGCGACTGGAACTATGGCTACACCTTC. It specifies CASGDWNYGYTF.

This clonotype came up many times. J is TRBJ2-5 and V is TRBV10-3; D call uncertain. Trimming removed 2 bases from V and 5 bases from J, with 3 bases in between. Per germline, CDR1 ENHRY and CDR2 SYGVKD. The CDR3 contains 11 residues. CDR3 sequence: CAISEGETQYF. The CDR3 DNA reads TGTGCCATCAGTGAGGGGGAGACCCAGTACTTC.

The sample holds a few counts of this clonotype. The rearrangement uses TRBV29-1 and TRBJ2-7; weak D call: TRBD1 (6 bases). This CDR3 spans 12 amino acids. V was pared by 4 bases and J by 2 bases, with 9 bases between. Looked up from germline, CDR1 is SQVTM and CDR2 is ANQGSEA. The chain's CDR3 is CSVARGPYEQYF. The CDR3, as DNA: TGCAGCGTTGCCAGGGGCCCCTACGAGCAGTACTTC.

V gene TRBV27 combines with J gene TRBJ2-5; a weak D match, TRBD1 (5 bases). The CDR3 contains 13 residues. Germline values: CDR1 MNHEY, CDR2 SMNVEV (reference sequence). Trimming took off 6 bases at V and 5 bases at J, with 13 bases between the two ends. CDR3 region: CASSHKGSETQYF. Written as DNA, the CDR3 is TGTGCCAGCAGCCATAAGGGGTCGGAGACCCAGTACTTC.

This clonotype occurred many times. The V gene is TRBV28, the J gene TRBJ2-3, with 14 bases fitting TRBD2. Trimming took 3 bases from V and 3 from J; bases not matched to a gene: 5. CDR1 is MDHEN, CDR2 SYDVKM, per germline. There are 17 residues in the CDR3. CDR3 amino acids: CASSFSGLAGVTDTQYF. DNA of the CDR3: TGTGCCAGCAGTTTCTCGGGACTAGCGGGAGTGACAGATACGCAGTATTTT. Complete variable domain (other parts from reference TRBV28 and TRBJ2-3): DVKVTQSSRYLVKRTGEKVFLECVQDMDHENMFWYRQDPGLGLRLIYFSYDVKMKEKGDIPEGYSVSREKKERFSLILESASTNQTSMYLCASSFSGLAGVTDTQYFGPGTRLTVL.

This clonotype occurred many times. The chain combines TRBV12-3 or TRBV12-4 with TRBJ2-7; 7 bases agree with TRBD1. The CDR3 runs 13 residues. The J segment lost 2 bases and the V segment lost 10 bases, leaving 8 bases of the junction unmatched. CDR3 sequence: CATSTGLAYEQYF. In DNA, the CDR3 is TGTGCCACCTCGACAGGGCTCGCCTACGAGCAGTACTTC.

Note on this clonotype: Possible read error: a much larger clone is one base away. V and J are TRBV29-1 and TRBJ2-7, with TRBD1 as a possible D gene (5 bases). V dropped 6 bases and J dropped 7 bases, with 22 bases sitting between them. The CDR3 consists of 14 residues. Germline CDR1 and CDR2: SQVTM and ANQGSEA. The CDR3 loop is CSVSPDNITREQYF. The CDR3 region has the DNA TGCAGCGTCTCGCCGGACAACATTACACGGGAGCAGTACTTC.

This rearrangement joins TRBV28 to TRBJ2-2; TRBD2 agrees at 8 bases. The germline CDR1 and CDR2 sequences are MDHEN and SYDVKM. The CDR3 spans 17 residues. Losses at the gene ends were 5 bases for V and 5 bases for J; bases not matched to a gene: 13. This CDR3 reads CASSPLTSAEGTGELFF. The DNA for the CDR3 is TGTGCCAGCAGTCCGCTGACTAGCGCGGAGGGTACCGGGGAGCTGTTTTTT.

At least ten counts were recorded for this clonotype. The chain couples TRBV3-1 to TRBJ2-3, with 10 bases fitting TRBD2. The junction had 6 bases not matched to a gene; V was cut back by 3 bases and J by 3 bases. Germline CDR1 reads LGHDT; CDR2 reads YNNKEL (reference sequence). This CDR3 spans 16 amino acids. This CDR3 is CASSQGTSASTDTQYF. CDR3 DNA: TGTGCCAGCAGCCAGGGGACTAGCGCGTCTACAGATACGCAGTATTTT.

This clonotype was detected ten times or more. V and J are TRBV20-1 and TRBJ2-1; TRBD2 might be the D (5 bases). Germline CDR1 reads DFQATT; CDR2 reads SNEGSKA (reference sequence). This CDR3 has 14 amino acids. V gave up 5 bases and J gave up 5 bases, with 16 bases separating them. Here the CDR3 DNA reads TGCAGTGCTGTCGAGGGCGGCTGGGACAATGAGCAGTTCTTC. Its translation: CSAVEGGWDNEQFF.

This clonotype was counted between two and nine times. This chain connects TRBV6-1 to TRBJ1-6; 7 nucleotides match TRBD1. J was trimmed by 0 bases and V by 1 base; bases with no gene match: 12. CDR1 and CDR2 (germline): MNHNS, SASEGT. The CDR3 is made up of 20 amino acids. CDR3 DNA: TGTGCCAGCAGTGAAGACGGAGGGGGCGTCGTAGTCTCCTATAATTCACCCCTCCACTTT. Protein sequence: CASSEDGGGVVVSYNSPLHF.

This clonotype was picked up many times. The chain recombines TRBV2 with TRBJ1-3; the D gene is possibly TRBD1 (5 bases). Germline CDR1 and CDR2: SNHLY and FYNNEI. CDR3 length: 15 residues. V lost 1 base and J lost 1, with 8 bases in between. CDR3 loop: CASSEGWGSGNTIYF. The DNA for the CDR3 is TGTGCCAGCAGTGAAGGATGGGGGTCTGGAAACACCATATATTTT. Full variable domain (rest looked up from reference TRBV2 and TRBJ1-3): EPEVTQTPSHQVTQMGQEVILRCVPISNHLYFYWYRQILGQKVEFLVSFYNNEISEKSEIFDDQFSVERPDGSNFTLKIRSTKLEDSAMYFCASSEGWGSGNTIYFGEGSWLTVV.

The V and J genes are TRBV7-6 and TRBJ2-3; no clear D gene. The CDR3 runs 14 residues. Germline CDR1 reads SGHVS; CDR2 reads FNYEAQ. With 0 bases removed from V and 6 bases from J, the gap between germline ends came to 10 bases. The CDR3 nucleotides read TGTGCCAGCAGCTTAGCACCGGCTAGGGATACGCAGTATTTT. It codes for CASSLAPARDTQYF.

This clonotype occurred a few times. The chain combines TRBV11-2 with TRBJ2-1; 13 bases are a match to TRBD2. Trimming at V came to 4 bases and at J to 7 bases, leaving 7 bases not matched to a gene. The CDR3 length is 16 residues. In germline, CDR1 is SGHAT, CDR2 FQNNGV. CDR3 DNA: TGTGCCAGCAGCTACCAAACTAGCGGGAGGGGTAATGAGCAGTTCTTC. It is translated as CASSYQTSGRGNEQFF.

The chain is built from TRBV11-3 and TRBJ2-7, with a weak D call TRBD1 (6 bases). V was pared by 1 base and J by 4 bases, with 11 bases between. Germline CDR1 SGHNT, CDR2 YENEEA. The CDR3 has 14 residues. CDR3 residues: CASSLVEGVYEQYF. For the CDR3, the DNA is TGTGCCAGCAGCTTAGTCGAGGGGGTTTACGAGCAGTACTTC.

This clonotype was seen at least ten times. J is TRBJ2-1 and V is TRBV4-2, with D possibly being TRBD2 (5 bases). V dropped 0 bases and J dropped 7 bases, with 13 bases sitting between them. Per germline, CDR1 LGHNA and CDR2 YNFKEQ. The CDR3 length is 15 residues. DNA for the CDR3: TGTGCCAGCAGCCAAGAATCTGGGGAGAGGAATGAGCAGTTCTTC. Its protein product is CASSQESGERNEQFF.

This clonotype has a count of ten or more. This CDR3 reads CASSRWLAGGGETQYF. The CDR3 bases are TGTGCCAGCAGTCGCTGGCTAGCGGGAGGGGGAGAGACCCAGTACTTC. V and J are TRBV12-3 or TRBV12-4 and TRBJ2-5; TRBD2 matches 12 bases. The CDR3 extends over 16 amino acids. V was clipped by 5 bases and J by 4 bases; unmatched bases: 8.

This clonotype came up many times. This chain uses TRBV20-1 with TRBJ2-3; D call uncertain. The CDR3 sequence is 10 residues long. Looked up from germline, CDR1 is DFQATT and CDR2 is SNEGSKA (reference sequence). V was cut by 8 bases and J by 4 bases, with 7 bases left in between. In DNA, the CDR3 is TGCAGTCCCAGGTCAGATACGCAGTATTTT. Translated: CSPRSDTQYF.

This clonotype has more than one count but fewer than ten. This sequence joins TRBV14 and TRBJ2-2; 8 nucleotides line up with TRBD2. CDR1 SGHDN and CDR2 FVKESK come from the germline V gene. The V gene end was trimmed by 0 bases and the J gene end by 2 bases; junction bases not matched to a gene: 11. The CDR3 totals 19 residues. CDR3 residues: CASSQDPIAGYGNTGELFF. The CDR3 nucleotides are TGTGCCAGCAGCCAAGATCCGATAGCGGGGTATGGAAACACCGGGGAGCTGTTTTTT.

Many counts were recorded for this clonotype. CDR3 region: CASSLQTGSFTGELFF. In nucleotides, the CDR3 is TGCGCCAGCAGCTTGCAGACGGGCAGTTTCACCGGGGAGCTGTTTTTT. The rearrangement uses TRBV5-1 and TRBJ2-2; unclear D gene. CDR1 and CDR2 from the germline V gene are SGHRS and YFSETQ. With 1 base removed from V and 4 bases from J, the gap between germline ends came to 14 bases. This CDR3 is 16 amino acids long. Based on the CDR3 plus reference TRBV5-1 and TRBJ2-2, the full variable domain is KAGVTQTPRYLIKTRGQQVTLSCSPISGHRSVSWYQQTPGQGLQFLFEYFSETQRNKGNFPGRFSGRQFSNSRSEMNVSTLELGDSALYLCASSLQTGSFTGELFFGEGSRLTVL.